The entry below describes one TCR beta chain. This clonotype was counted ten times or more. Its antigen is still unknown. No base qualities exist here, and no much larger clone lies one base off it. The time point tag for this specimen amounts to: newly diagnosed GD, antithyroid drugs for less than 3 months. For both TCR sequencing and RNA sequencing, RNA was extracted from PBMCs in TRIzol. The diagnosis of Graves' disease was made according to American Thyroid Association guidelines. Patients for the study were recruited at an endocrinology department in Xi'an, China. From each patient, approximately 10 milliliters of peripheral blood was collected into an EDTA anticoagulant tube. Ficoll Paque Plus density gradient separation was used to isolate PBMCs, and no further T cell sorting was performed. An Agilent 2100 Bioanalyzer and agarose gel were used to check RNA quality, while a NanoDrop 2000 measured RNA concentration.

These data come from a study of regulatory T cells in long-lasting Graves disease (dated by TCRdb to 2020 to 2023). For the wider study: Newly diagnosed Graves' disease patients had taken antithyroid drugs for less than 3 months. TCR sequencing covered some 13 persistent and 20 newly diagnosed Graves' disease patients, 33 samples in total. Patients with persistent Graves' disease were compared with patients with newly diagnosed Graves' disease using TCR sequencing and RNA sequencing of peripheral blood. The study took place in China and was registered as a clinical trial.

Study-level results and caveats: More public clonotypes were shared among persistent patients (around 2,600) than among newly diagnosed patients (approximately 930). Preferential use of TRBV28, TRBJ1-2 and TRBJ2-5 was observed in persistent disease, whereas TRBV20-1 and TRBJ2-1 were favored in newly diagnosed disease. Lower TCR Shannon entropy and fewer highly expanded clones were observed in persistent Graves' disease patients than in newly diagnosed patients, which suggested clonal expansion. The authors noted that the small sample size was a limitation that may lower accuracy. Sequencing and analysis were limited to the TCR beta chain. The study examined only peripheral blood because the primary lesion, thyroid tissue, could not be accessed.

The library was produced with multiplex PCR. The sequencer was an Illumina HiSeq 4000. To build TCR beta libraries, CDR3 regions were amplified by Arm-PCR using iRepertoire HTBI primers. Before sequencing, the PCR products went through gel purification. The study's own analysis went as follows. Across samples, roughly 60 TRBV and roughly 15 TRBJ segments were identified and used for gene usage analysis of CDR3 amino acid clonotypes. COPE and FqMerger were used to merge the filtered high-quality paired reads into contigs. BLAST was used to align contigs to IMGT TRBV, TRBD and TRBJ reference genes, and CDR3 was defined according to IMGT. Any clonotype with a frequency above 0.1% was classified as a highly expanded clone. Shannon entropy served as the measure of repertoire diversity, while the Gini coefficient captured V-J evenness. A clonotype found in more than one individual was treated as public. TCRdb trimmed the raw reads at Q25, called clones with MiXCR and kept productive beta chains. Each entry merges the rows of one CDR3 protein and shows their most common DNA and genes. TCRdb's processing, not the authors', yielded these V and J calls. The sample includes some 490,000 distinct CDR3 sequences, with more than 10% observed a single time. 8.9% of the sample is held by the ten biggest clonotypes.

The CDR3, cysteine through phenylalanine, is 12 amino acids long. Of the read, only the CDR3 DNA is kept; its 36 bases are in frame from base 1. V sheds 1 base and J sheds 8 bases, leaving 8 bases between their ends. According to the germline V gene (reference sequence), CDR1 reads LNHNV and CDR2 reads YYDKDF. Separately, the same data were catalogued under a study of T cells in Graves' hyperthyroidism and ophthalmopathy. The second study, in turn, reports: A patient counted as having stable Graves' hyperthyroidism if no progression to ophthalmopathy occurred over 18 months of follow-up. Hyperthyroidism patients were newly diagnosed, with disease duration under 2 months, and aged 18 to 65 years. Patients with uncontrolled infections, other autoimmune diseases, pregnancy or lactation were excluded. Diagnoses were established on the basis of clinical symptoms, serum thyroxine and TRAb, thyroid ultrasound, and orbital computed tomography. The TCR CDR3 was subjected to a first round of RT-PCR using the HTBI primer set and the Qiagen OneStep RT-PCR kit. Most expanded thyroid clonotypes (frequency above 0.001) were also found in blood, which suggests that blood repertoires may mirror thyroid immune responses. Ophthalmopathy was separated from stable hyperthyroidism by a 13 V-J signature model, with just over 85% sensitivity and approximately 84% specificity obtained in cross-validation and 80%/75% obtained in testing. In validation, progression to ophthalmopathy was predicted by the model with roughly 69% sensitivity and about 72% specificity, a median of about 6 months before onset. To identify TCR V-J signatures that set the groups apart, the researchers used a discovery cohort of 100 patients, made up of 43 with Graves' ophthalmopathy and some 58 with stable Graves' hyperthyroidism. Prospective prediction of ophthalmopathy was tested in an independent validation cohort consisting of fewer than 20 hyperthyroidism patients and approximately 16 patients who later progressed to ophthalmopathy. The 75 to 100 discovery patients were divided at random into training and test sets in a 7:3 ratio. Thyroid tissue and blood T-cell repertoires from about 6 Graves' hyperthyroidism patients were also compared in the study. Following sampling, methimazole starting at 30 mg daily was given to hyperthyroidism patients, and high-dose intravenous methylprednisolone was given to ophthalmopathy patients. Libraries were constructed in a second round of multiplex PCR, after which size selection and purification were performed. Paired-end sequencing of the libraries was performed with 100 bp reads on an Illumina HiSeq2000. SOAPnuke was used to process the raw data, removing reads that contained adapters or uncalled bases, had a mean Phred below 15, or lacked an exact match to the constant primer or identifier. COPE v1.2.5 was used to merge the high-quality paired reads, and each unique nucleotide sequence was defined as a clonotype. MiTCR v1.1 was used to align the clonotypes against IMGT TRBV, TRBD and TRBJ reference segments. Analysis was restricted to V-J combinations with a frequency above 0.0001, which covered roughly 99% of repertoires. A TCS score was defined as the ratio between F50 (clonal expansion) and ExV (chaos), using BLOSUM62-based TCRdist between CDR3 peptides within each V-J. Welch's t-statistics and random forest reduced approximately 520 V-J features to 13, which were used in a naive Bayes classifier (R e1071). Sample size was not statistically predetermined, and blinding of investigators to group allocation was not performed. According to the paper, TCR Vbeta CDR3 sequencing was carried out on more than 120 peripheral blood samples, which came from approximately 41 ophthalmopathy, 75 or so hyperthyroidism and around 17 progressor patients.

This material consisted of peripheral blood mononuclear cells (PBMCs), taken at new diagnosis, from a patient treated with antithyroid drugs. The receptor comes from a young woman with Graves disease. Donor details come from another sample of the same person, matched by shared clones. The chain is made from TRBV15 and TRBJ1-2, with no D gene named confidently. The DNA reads TGTGCCACCAGCAGAGGAGTCGCCGGCTACACCTTC. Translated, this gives CATSRGVAGYTF.